The present entry profiles one T cell receptor beta chain with its context. Its antigen is unknown. One base away there is no much larger clone; base qualities are not given. The sample originates from a study of CD8 T cells in ankylosing spondylitis (dated 2017 in TCRdb). General notes on the study: The study set out to find disease-linked TCR variants by profiling T cell receptor beta repertoires in ankylosing spondylitis patients and healthy donors. The full study cohort was made up of about two dozen ankylosing spondylitis patients and roughly 100 healthy donors. Peripheral blood was sampled, and synovial fluid was additionally collected from ankylosing spondylitis patients.

Broader findings and caveats from the paper: Some motif variants had previously been reported in the synovial fluid and blood of reactive arthritis patients, which suggests shared mechanisms of disease initiation. The disease-linked clones showed a CD8+ phenotype and occurred at relatively low frequencies in peripheral blood. The disease-linked clones were reported to be significantly enriched in matched synovial fluid samples from ankylosing spondylitis patients. A TCR beta motif made up of several highly homologous amino acid variants appeared to be characteristic of blood from ankylosing spondylitis patients.

Sequencing relied on an Illumina HiSeq 2500. Quantitative 5'-RACE with molecular barcodes was the method used to prepare the TCR beta libraries. The paper's data handling went like this. Disease-linked TCR variants were identified with a new computational method built on a probabilistic model of VDJ rearrangement. TCRdb reworked the public reads: Q25 trimming with fastp, MiXCR clone assembly, productive beta chains retained. Entries are consolidated by CDR3 protein sequence, retaining the most common genes and DNA. Here the V and J calls rest on TCRdb's processing, not on the authors' analysis. A total of some 140,000 distinct CDR3 sequences appear in this sample, about 8% of them only once. The ten largest clonotypes hold about 7.1% of the sample. Synovial fluid samples were matched to blood samples from the same ankylosing spondylitis patients. The source material was synovial fluid, either unsorted or a sorted T cell fraction (not recorded which). This receptor was taken from a male donor with ankylosing spondylitis.

CDR3 sequence: CSARDLGLAKNIQYF. The nucleotide sequence reads as follows: TGCAGTGCTAGAGATCTCGGACTAGCCAAAAACATTCAGTACTTC. The chain couples TRBV20-1 to TRBJ2-4; D gene: possibly TRBD2, on 5 matching bases. CDR1 and CDR2, per the germline V gene (reference sequence), are DFQATT and SNEGSKA. A distance of 9 bases separates the germline ends of V and J, which lose 0 bases and 0 bases respectively. The CDR3, from cysteine to phenylalanine, totals 15 residues. Of the read, only the CDR3 DNA is kept; its 45 bases are in frame from base 1.